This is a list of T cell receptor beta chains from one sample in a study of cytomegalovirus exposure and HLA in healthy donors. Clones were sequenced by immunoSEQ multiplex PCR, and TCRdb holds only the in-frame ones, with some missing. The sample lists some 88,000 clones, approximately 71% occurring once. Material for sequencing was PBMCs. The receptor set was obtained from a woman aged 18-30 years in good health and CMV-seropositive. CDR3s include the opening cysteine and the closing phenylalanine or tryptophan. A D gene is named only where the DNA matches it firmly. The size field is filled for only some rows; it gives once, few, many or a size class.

cdr3_nt: TGTGCCAGCACCCAGGGGGGTAGCAATCAGCCCCAGCATTTT
cdr3_aa: CASTQGGSNQPQHF
j_call: TRBJ1-5
clone_size: NA
d_call: TRBD1
v_call: TRBV7-8
cdr3_length: 14

cdr3_nt: TGTGCTAGTGCCCCCTATCGAACTAATGAAAAACTGTTTTTT
cdr3_aa: CASAPYRTNEKLFF
j_call: TRBJ1-4
clone_size: NA
d_call: NA
v_call: TRBV12-5
cdr3_length: 14

cdr3_nt: TGTGCCAGCAGCCCGCGGGATACGCAGTATTTT
cdr3_aa: CASSPRDTQYF
j_call: TRBJ2-3
clone_size: NA
d_call: NA
v_call: TRBV21-1
cdr3_length: 11

cdr3_nt: TGTGCCAGCAGCAGAGATCGGGCGGGGGGATCCTACAATGAGCAGTTCTTC
cdr3_aa: CASSRDRAGGSYNEQFF
j_call: TRBJ2-1
clone_size: NA
d_call: TRBD2
v_call: TRBV7-8
cdr3_length: 17

cdr3_nt: TGTGCCAGTATGGGAGGGTTAGCTGAAGCTTTCTTT
cdr3_aa: CASMGGLAEAFF
j_call: TRBJ1-1
clone_size: few
d_call: NA
v_call: TRBV19
cdr3_length: 12

cdr3_nt: TGCGCCAGCAGCTTGGGCGGGACAGATTCCTCCTACGAGCAGTACTTC
cdr3_aa: CASSLGGTDSSYEQYF
j_call: TRBJ2-7
clone_size: few
d_call: NA
v_call: TRBV5-1
cdr3_length: 16

cdr3_nt: TGCGCCAGCAGCCAAGACAATTTTGGCATTCAGTACTTC
cdr3_aa: CASSQDNFGIQYF
j_call: TRBJ2-4
clone_size: NA
d_call: NA
v_call: TRBV5-1
cdr3_length: 13

cdr3_nt: TGTGCCAGCAGCCCCAGGGGCTCCAACTATGGCTACACCTTC
cdr3_aa: CASSPRGSNYGYTF
j_call: TRBJ1-2
clone_size: few
d_call: NA
v_call: TRBV2
cdr3_length: 14

cdr3_nt: TGCGCCAGCAGCCAAGATCACGGTGGCGGCTACGAGCAGTACTTC
cdr3_aa: CASSQDHGGGYEQYF
j_call: TRBJ2-7
clone_size: NA
d_call: NA
v_call: TRBV4-1
cdr3_length: 15

cdr3_nt: TGTGCCAGCTCAGGTAGAGGGGAGCAGTTCTTC
cdr3_aa: CASSGRGEQFF
j_call: TRBJ2-1
clone_size: NA
d_call: NA
v_call: TRBV18
cdr3_length: 11

cdr3_nt: TGCGCCAGCAGCCAAGATATGAAAGAAGAGGGCGCTTTCTTT
cdr3_aa: CASSQDMKEEGAFF
j_call: TRBJ1-1
clone_size: NA
d_call: NA
v_call: TRBV4-1
cdr3_length: 14

cdr3_nt: TGCGCCAGCAGCCAAGATAGGGGGGGAAGGGGAGCTGGAAACACCATATATTTT
cdr3_aa: CASSQDRGGRGAGNTIYF
j_call: TRBJ1-3
clone_size: NA
d_call: NA
v_call: TRBV4-1
cdr3_length: 18

cdr3_nt: TGTGCCATCCAGTCACAGGCCCACTCTGGGGCCAACGTCCTGACTTTC
cdr3_aa: CAIQSQAHSGANVLTF
j_call: TRBJ2-6
clone_size: NA
d_call: NA
v_call: TRBV28
cdr3_length: 16

cdr3_nt: TGCGCCAGCAGCCTTTTCCAAGAGACCCAGTACTTC
cdr3_aa: CASSLFQETQYF
j_call: TRBJ2-5
clone_size: NA
d_call: NA
v_call: TRBV5-1
cdr3_length: 12

cdr3_nt: TGTGCCAGCAGTTTATCGGTAGGGGGCCTCTATGGCTACACCTTC
cdr3_aa: CASSLSVGGLYGYTF
j_call: TRBJ1-2
clone_size: NA
d_call: TRBD1
v_call: TRBV27
cdr3_length: 15

cdr3_nt: TGTGCCAGCAGCTTACACGGGGGGGGGCAGGGGAGCAACGAGCAGTACTTC
cdr3_aa: CASSLHGGGQGSNEQYF
j_call: TRBJ2-7
clone_size: NA
d_call: TRBD2
v_call: TRBV13
cdr3_length: 17

cdr3_nt: TGTGCCAGCAGCGCCGACGACAGGTACAATGAGCAGTTCTTC
cdr3_aa: CASSADDRYNEQFF
j_call: TRBJ2-1
clone_size: NA
d_call: NA
v_call: TRBV7-8
cdr3_length: 14

cdr3_nt: TGCAGCGTTGGGACAGGGCCTAATTCACCCCTCCACTTT
cdr3_aa: CSVGTGPNSPLHF
j_call: TRBJ1-6
clone_size: few
d_call: TRBD1
v_call: TRBV29-1
cdr3_length: 13

cdr3_nt: TGTGCCACCAGCAGAGTCGACAGGGCAGAGACCCAGTACTTC
cdr3_aa: CATSRVDRAETQYF
j_call: TRBJ2-5
clone_size: NA
d_call: TRBD1
v_call: TRBV15
cdr3_length: 14

cdr3_nt: TGCGCCAGCAGCTTGGTTAGCAGGGTAGGGGAGACCCAGTACTTC
cdr3_aa: CASSLVSRVGETQYF
j_call: TRBJ2-5
clone_size: NA
d_call: NA
v_call: TRBV5-1
cdr3_length: 15

cdr3_nt: TGTGCCAGCAGTTATGGCAGGGTGGAACATGGCTACACCTTC
cdr3_aa: CASSYGRVEHGYTF
j_call: TRBJ1-2
clone_size: NA
d_call: NA
v_call: TRBV6-5
cdr3_length: 14

cdr3_nt: TGTGCCAGCAGCGTACTAGCAACCGGGGAGCTGTTTTTT
cdr3_aa: CASSVLATGELFF
j_call: TRBJ2-2
clone_size: NA
d_call: NA
v_call: TRBV9
cdr3_length: 13

cdr3_nt: TGTGCTAGCAGCTGGGGGGGAGAGACCCAGTACTTC
cdr3_aa: CASSWGGETQYF
j_call: TRBJ2-5
clone_size: few
d_call: TRBD2
v_call: TRBV7-7
cdr3_length: 12

cdr3_nt: TGTGCCAGCAGCTGGGGAGGGACAGGGACCTACGAGCAGTACTTC
cdr3_aa: CASSWGGTGTYEQYF
j_call: TRBJ2-7
clone_size: NA
d_call: TRBD1
v_call: TRBV27
cdr3_length: 15

cdr3_nt: TGCGCCAGCAGCCAAGTCTACACTGAAGCTTTCTTT
cdr3_aa: CASSQVYTEAFF
j_call: TRBJ1-1
clone_size: NA
d_call: NA
v_call: TRBV4-1
cdr3_length: 12

cdr3_nt: TGTGCCAGCAGCTTAGTGGGCCCTGGGGCCAACGTCCTGACTTTC
cdr3_aa: CASSLVGPGANVLTF
j_call: TRBJ2-6
clone_size: NA
d_call: NA
v_call: TRBV7-9
cdr3_length: 15

cdr3_nt: TGTGCCAGCAGCTTGGCCAGACGCCGGGAAGAGACCCAGTACTTC
cdr3_aa: CASSLARRREETQYF
j_call: TRBJ2-5
clone_size: medium-sized
d_call: NA
v_call: TRBV5-4
cdr3_length: 15

cdr3_nt: TGTGCCAGCAGCGGGAGACTAGCGGGGTACAATGAGCAGTTCTTC
cdr3_aa: CASSGRLAGYNEQFF
j_call: TRBJ2-1
clone_size: once
d_call: TRBD2
v_call: TRBV9
cdr3_length: 15

cdr3_nt: TGTGCCAGCCGTAGTCCCGAGGGACAAACTAATGAAAAACTGTTTTTT
cdr3_aa: CASRSPEGQTNEKLFF
j_call: TRBJ1-4
clone_size: NA
d_call: NA
v_call: TRBV6-6
cdr3_length: 16

cdr3_nt: TGTGCCAGCAGTGAGAGGGCCTCCTTTTCCGAGCAGTACTTC
cdr3_aa: CASSERASFSEQYF
j_call: TRBJ2-7
clone_size: NA
d_call: NA
v_call: TRBV27
cdr3_length: 14